One sample yielded the 6 T cell receptor beta chains listed below, sequenced in a study of CD8 T cells in ankylosing spondylitis. TCRdb analysed the 5' RACE reads with MiXCR anew, one entry per CDR3 protein. The table lists approximately 140,000 distinct CDR3 sequences, roughly 8.8% of them singletons. Specimen: blood, either unsorted or a sorted T cell fraction (not recorded which). Source of these receptors: a male donor with ankylosing spondylitis or in good health (not recorded which).

V gene TRBV7-2 combines with J gene TRBJ2-2; D may be TRBD1 (5 bases). This CDR3 contains 17 residues. The V gene's germline CDR1 is SGHTA and CDR2 FQGNSA. With 2 bases removed from V and 1 base from J, the gap between germline ends came to 14 bases. In DNA form, the CDR3 reads TGTGCCAGCAGCTTAAACCAGGGTCCTAAGAACACCGGGGAGCTGTTTTTT. Amino acids: CASSLNQGPKNTGELFF.

The rearrangement joins TRBV30 to TRBJ2-1, with TRBD2 as a possible D gene (5 bases). V was shortened by 1 base and J by 5 bases, with 15 bases between the two germline ends. This CDR3 is 15 amino acids long. Germline V CDR1 and CDR2: GTSNPN, SVGIG (reference sequence). The DNA of the CDR3 is TGTGCCTGGAGTGGAAATTCGTGGGAGAACAATGAGCAGTTCTTC. It specifies CAWSGNSWENNEQFF.

Ten or more counts support this clonotype. The V gene is TRBV18, the J gene TRBJ2-2; 8 bases line up with TRBD1. The length of the CDR3 is 15 residues. Per germline, CDR1 KGHSH and CDR2 LQKENI. Trimming at V came to 4 bases and at J to 5 bases, leaving 6 bases not matched to a gene. In DNA, the CDR3 is TGTGCCAGCTCACGCACTAGGACAGGGACCGGGGAGCTGTTTTTT. This gives the protein CASSRTRTGTGELFF.

This clonotype was seen repeatedly, ten times or more. This chain uses TRBV4-1 with TRBJ2-3; D unclear. CDR1 and CDR2 (germline): MGHRA, YSYEKL. V was cut by 0 bases and J by 0 bases, with 16 bases left in between. This CDR3 is built from 18 residues. The CDR3 protein is CASSQDAVLQTSTDTQYF. In DNA, the CDR3 is TGCGCCAGCAGCCAAGATGCGGTCCTCCAGACTAGCACAGATACGCAGTATTTT.

About this clonotype: A read error may explain this, as a much larger clone is one base away. CDR3 DNA: TGCGCCAGCAGCTTGTGGGATAGCGGGAGCAACAGTCAGTACTTC. As protein: CASSLWDSGSNSQYF. The chain combines TRBV5-1 with TRBJ2-4; TRBD2 matches at 9 bases. CDR1 is SGHRS, CDR2 YFSETQ, per germline. The CDR3 covers 15 residues. The full variable domain, completed using reference TRBV5-1 and TRBJ2-4, is KAGVTQTPRYLIKTRGQQVTLSCSPISGHRSVSWYQQTPGQGLQFLFEYFSETQRNKGNFPGRFSGRQFSNSRSEMNVSTLELGDSALYLCASSLWDSGSNSQYFGAGTRLSVL.

This clonotype was observed many times. The chain employs TRBV7-2 and TRBJ1-3; D is uncertain. CDR3 length equals 14 residues. Germline V lookup: CDR1 SGHTA, CDR2 FQGNSA. The germline V and J ends were trimmed by 1 base and 3 bases, with 7 bases remaining between them. DNA of the CDR3: TGTGCCAGCAGCTTAGTTCCCGGTGGAAACACCATATATTTT. It codes for CASSLVPGGNTIYF. Using reference TRBV7-2 and TRBJ1-3 for the parts outside the CDR3, the full variable domain is GAGVSQSPSNKVTEKGKDVELRCDPISGHTALYWYRQSLGQGLEFLIYFQGNSAPDKSGLPSDRFSAERTGGSVSTLTIQRTQQEDSAVYLCASSLVPGGNTIYFGEGSWLTVV.